These 27 T cell receptor beta chains were sequenced from one sample in a study of blood T cells in healthy people across ages. Primed by a sample-barcoded 5' primer and a J-beta primer mix, a second PCR proceeded for roughly 6 to 12 cycles. TCRdb used MiXCR to reprocess the 5' RACE reads, holding one entry per CDR3 protein. The sample holds more than 1,400,000 distinct CDR3 sequences, around two fifths seen once. Source material: blood. The receptors derive from a woman aged 18-29 years in good health.

The genes are TRBV27 and TRBJ2-1; D is perhaps TRBD2 (6 bases). V was trimmed by 6 bases and J by 7 bases, leaving 22 bases between them. The CDR3 is 16 residues long. CDR1 is MNHEY and CDR2 is SMNVEV in the germline V gene (reference sequence). This CDR3 is CASRLGDGILANEQFF. CDR3 in DNA: TGTGCCAGCAGATTAGGGGACGGAATCCTAGCGAATGAGCAGTTCTTC.

The chain carries TRBV20-1 and TRBJ1-3; 8 nucleotides match TRBD1. CDR1 is DFQATT and CDR2 is SNEGSKA in the germline V gene (reference sequence). V was pared by 5 bases and J by 2 bases, with 2 bases of the junction left unmatched. This CDR3 comprises 13 residues. CDR3 in DNA: TGCAGTGCTCGGACAGGGACTGGAAACACCATATATTTT. It is translated as CSARTGTGNTIYF.

The chain links TRBV7-9 to TRBJ2-7; 7 nucleotides line up with TRBD2. CDR3 length equals 11 residues. The V and J ends lost 5 bases and 10 bases, in that order; junction bases with no gene match: 5. Per the germline V gene, CDR1 is SEHNR and CDR2 is FQNEAQ (reference sequence). The CDR3 DNA follows: TGTGCCAGCAGCGGAGCGGGGCCTCAGTACTTC. This gives the protein CASSGAGPQYF.

V gene TRBV29-1 combines with J gene TRBJ2-3, with 7 bases identical to TRBD2. The germline V gene encodes CDR1 SQVTM and CDR2 ANQGSEA. The CDR3 runs 13 residues. J lost 5 bases, V lost 7 bases, and 9 bases had no gene match. The CDR3 nucleotides are TGCAGCGCCCCCCCGAGCGGGGAAGATACGCAGTATTTT. Protein: CSAPPSGEDTQYF.

This chain connects TRBV7-9 to TRBJ1-1; D is uncertain. The V gene lost 5 bases and the J gene lost 6 bases, with 10 bases spanning the gap. The CDR3 loop spans 12 amino acids. Per germline, CDR1 SEHNR and CDR2 FQNEAQ (reference sequence). The CDR3 loop reads CASSRESPEAFF. DNA of the CDR3: TGTGCCAGCAGCCGGGAGTCTCCTGAAGCTTTCTTT.

The chain joins TRBV3-1 to TRBJ2-3; tentatively, D is TRBD1 (5 bases). The germline V gene has CDR1 LGHDT and CDR2 YNNKEL (reference sequence). V was cut by 1 base and J by 5 bases, with 13 bases left in between. This CDR3 spans 15 amino acids. CDR3 in DNA: TGTGCCAGCAGCCAAGGAGACAGCTTTCTAGATACGCAGTATTTT. Encoded protein: CASSQGDSFLDTQYF.

This clonotype was observed a few times. The V gene is TRBV5-5, the J gene TRBJ2-7; the match to TRBD1 covers 7 bases. V trimming: 4 bases; J trimming: 2 bases; junction bases outside the gene matches: 9. This CDR3 spans 15 amino acids. The germline V gene encodes CDR1 SGHKS and CDR2 YYEKEE (reference sequence). CDR3: CASSEGAIATYEQYF. DNA for the CDR3: TGTGCCAGCAGCGAGGGGGCAATCGCGACCTACGAGCAGTACTTC. The variable domain in full, with the rest retrieved from reference TRBV5-5 and TRBJ2-7, is DAGVTQSPTHLIKTRGQQVTLRCSPISGHKSVSWYQQVLGQGPQFIFQYYEKEERGRGNFPDRFSARQFPNYSSELNVNALLLGDSALYLCASSEGAIATYEQYFGPGTRLTVT.

This clonotype turned up a few times. The chain has TRBV20-1 and TRBJ1-1; possible D gene TRBD1, 5 bases. The CDR3 length is 13 residues. Trimming removed 3 bases from V and 6 bases from J, with 14 bases in between. Germline values: CDR1 DFQATT, CDR2 SNEGSKA (reference sequence). The CDR3 sequence: CSASAPGGAEAFF. The CDR3, as DNA: TGCAGTGCTAGTGCGCCTGGGGGGGCTGAAGCTTTCTTT.

CDR3 in amino acids: CASLAGTVYGYTF. For the CDR3, the DNA is TGTGCCAGCCTCGCCGGGACAGTCTATGGCTACACCTTC. The chain couples TRBV6-2 or TRBV6-3 to TRBJ1-2; 7 bases are shared with TRBD1. Germline CDR1 MNHEY, CDR2 SVGEGT. The V and J ends lost 8 bases and 4 bases, in that order; junction bases with no gene match: 7. The CDR3 runs 13 residues.

The chain recombines TRBV12-3 or TRBV12-4 with TRBJ2-1, with D perhaps TRBD2 (6 bases). V gave up 5 bases and J gave up 5 bases, with 19 bases separating them. The CDR3 runs to 16 residues. The CDR3 loop is CASSKLRDSRDNEQFF. CDR3 bases: TGTGCCAGCAGTAAATTGAGGGACTCAAGGGACAATGAGCAGTTCTTC.

This rearrangement joins TRBV3-1 to TRBJ2-3; 8 bases fit TRBD2. Germline assignment: CDR1 LGHDT and CDR2 YNNKEL (reference sequence). The CDR3 loop spans 18 amino acids. V dropped 0 bases and J dropped 3; count of bases not matched to a gene: 11. The CDR3 loop reads CASSQDGTSGGATDTQYF. Here the CDR3 DNA reads TGTGCCAGCAGCCAAGACGGGACTTCGGGGGGGGCTACAGATACGCAGTATTTT.

This rearrangement joins TRBV20-1 to TRBJ2-7; D call uncertain. The CDR3 is made up of 18 amino acids. Trimming shortened V by 0 bases and J by 4 bases, and 25 bases separated the two germline ends. The V gene's germline CDR1 is DFQATT and CDR2 SNEGSKA (reference sequence). For the CDR3, the DNA is TGCAGTGCTAGAGATAGTAGTCAGTCCCAAGGTATAGGATACGAGCAGTACTTC. Its protein is CSARDSSQSQGIGYEQYF.

In the case of this clonotype: A read error may explain this, as a much larger clone is one base away. The chain recombines TRBV3-1 with TRBJ2-7; TRBD1 is a possible D gene (5 bases). The J call may be mistaken, given a closer DNA end match to TRBJ2-5. This CDR3 is built from 15 residues. Looked up from germline, CDR1 is LGHDT and CDR2 is YNNKEL (reference sequence). The CDR3 reads CASGQDAGPRETQYF. The CDR3, as DNA: TGTGCCAGCGGCCAAGATGCAGGGCCCCGGGAGACCCAGTACTTC.

This sequence joins TRBV3-1 and TRBJ2-2; 7 positions agree with TRBD1. The CDR3 loop spans 18 amino acids. Per the germline V gene, CDR1 is LGHDT and CDR2 is YNNKEL (reference sequence). Trimming cost V 6 bases and J 2 bases; bases outside gene matches: 15. The CDR3 DNA reads as TGTGCCAGCAGGCTAGGACAGGCGGGCGGGCTTAACACCGGGGAGCTGTTTTTT. This translates into CASRLGQAGGLNTGELFF.

This clonotype was found many times. V usage is TRBV6-5 and J usage is TRBJ2-1; the D gene is possibly TRBD2 (5 bases). CDR1 is MNHEY, CDR2 SVGAGI, per germline. The CDR3 sequence is 13 residues long. CDR3 sequence reads: CATGVFLYNEQFF. Written as DNA, the CDR3 is TGTGCTACCGGGGTTTTCTTATACAATGAGCAGTTCTTC.

V is TRBV6-2 or TRBV6-3 and J is TRBJ2-5; D unresolved. Deletions cut 6 bases from V and 1 base from J, with 12 bases between. CDR1 is MNHEY, CDR2 SVGEGT, per germline. There are 14 residues in the CDR3. CDR3 bases: TGTGCCAGCAGGGAACCAGCGATCCAAGAGACCCAGTACTTC. Residues: CASREPAIQETQYF.

This clonotype was seen repeatedly, ten times or more. The J gene is TRBJ2-7, the V gene TRBV4-2; 7 nucleotides align to TRBD2. The V and J ends lost 0 bases and 10 bases, in that order; junction bases with no gene match: 12. CDR1 and CDR2 (germline): LGHNA, YNFKEQ. The CDR3 runs 15 residues. The CDR3: CASSQDRLAMKGQYF. The CDR3 DNA is TGTGCCAGCAGCCAAGATAGACTAGCCATGAAGGGCCAGTACTTC.

The chain is built from TRBV29-1 and TRBJ2-1, with D unclear. The germline V gene has CDR1 SQVTM and CDR2 ANQGSEA. Trimming took 0 bases from V and 4 from J, leaving 19 bases between them. The CDR3 consists of 17 residues. CDR3 residues: CSVEELGPRGIYNEQFF. CDR3 nucleotide sequence: TGCAGCGTTGAAGAGTTGGGTCCCCGTGGGATATACAATGAGCAGTTCTTC.

V is TRBV6-1 and J is TRBJ2-7, with D perhaps matching TRBD2 (5 bases). The CDR3 has 14 amino acids. V lost 7 bases, J lost 5 bases, and 18 bases lay in between. Germline V gene lookup returns CDR1 MNHNS and CDR2 SASEGT. The CDR3 DNA reads TGTGCCAGCACCAGCGGCTCGGATTCGGACGAGCAGTACTTC. Its translation: CASTSGSDSDEQYF.

This clonotype was observed a handful of times. The chain joins TRBV18 to TRBJ1-4; 10 positions match TRBD1. V trimming: 3 bases; J trimming: 6 bases; junction bases outside the gene matches: 4. CDR3 length: 15 residues. CDR1 is KGHSH and CDR2 is LQKENI in the germline V gene. CDR3 region: CASSPRTGGDEKLFF. CDR3 coding DNA: TGTGCCAGCTCACCGCGGACAGGGGGAGATGAAAAACTGTTTTTT.

The CDR3 DNA follows: TGTGCCAGCAGTCTATCTCCCGGGACAGGGTTGACTGAAGCTTTCTTT. This gives the protein CASSLSPGTGLTEAFF. The chain links TRBV14 to TRBJ1-1; 9 bases are shared with TRBD1. The germline V gene encodes CDR1 SGHDN and CDR2 FVKESK. The junction had 13 bases not matched to a gene; V was cut back by 6 bases and J by 5 bases. The CDR3 is made up of 16 amino acids.

In this sample, this clonotype turned up a few times. V is TRBV7-9 and J is TRBJ1-2; 9 nucleotides align to TRBD1. This CDR3 comprises 13 residues. Looked up from germline, CDR1 is SEHNR and CDR2 is FQNEAQ (reference sequence). J gave up 8 bases and V 5 bases, and 6 bases lay outside the gene matches. The CDR3 is CASSIDRGEGYTF. The CDR3 coding sequence is TGTGCCAGCAGCATCGACAGGGGGGAAGGCTACACCTTC.

This rearrangement joins TRBV6-1 to TRBJ2-2; D ambiguous. Germline CDR1 MNHNS, CDR2 SASEGT. V gave up 6 bases and J gave up 7 bases, with 12 bases separating them. The CDR3 extends over 13 amino acids. The CDR3 is CASSPLLVGELFF. CDR3 nucleotides: TGTGCCAGCAGCCCCCTTCTCGTCGGGGAGCTGTTTTTT.

V gene TRBV12-3 or TRBV12-4 combines with J gene TRBJ1-1; no firm D call. Trimming removed 11 bases from V and 3 bases from J, with 10 bases in between. The CDR3 runs to 11 residues. The CDR3 loop reads CACGWHTEAFF. The CDR3 DNA is TGTGCCTGCGGCTGGCACACTGAAGCTTTCTTT.

This clonotype appeared a few times. The V gene is TRBV6-5, the J gene TRBJ1-2; D ambiguous. Trimming took 2 bases from V and 6 from J, leaving 13 bases between them. Germline V gives CDR1 MNHEY, CDR2 SVGAGI. The CDR3 spans 14 residues. CDR3 residues: CASSYANPTHGYTF. The CDR3 DNA is TGTGCCAGCAGTTACGCGAACCCAACCCATGGCTACACCTTC.

The rearrangement joins TRBV20-1 to TRBJ1-2, with D perhaps TRBD1 (5 bases). The CDR3 consists of 14 residues. Germline CDR1 is DFQATT and CDR2 is SNEGSKA (reference sequence). With 3 bases removed from V and 1 base from J, the gap between germline ends came to 12 bases. The CDR3: CSARVQGYNYGYTF. CDR3 nucleotides: TGCAGTGCTAGGGTCCAGGGATATAACTATGGCTACACCTTC.

The chain has TRBV5-1 and TRBJ1-6; D gene unclear. V dropped 0 bases and J dropped 1 base, with 11 bases sitting between them. This CDR3 spans 17 amino acids. Germline V gene sequence: CDR1 SGHRS, CDR2 YFSETQ. The CDR3 coding sequence is TGCGCCAGCAGCTTGGAGGCGGCACAGTCCTATAATTCACCCCTCCACTTT. Encoded protein: CASSLEAAQSYNSPLHF.